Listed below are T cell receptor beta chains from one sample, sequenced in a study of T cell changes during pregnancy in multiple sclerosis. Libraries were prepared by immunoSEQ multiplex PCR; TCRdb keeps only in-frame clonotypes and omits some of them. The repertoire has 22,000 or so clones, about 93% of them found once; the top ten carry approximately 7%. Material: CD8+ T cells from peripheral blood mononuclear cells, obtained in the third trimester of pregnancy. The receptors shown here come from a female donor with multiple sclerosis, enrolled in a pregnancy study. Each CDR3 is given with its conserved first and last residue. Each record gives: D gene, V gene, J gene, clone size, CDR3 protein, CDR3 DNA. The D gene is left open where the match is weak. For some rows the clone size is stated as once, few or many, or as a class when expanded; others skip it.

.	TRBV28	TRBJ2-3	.	CASTPLAADTQYF	TGTGCCAGCACTCCTCTAGCTGCAGATACGCAGTATTTT
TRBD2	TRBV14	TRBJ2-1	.	CASSQEPPTSGYNEQFF	TGTGCCAGCAGCCAAGAACCCCCGACTAGCGGATACAATGAGCAGTTCTTC
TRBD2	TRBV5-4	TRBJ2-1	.	CASSHLAGGRNEQFF	TGTGCCAGCAGCCACCTAGCGGGAGGTAGAAATGAGCAGTTCTTC
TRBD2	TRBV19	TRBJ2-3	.	CASSSGSTDTQYF	TGTGCCAGCTCTAGCGGCAGCACAGATACGCAGTATTTT
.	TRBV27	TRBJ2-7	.	CASSPGTYAGEQYF	TGTGCCAGCAGTCCCGGTACTTATGCCGGGGAGCAGTACTTC
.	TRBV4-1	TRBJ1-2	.	CASSQLQGSYGYTF	TGCGCCAGCAGCCAACTACAGGGCTCCTATGGCTACACCTTC
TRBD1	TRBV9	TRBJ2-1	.	CASSVLDRGSYNEQFF	TGTGCCAGCAGCGTTTTAGACAGGGGTTCCTACAATGAGCAGTTCTTC
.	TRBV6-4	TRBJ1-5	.	CASSDRESDNQPQHF	TGTGCCAGCAGTGACCGGGAGTCGGATAATCAGCCCCAGCATTTT
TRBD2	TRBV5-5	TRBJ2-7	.	CASSKTSGTVYEQYF	TGTGCCAGCAGCAAGACTAGCGGGACCGTCTACGAGCAGTACTTC
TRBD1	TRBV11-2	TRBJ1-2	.	CASSLGDSYGYTF	TGTGCCAGCAGCTTAGGGGACAGCTATGGCTACACCTTC
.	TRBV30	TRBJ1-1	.	CAWEDSLNTEAFF	TGTGCCTGGGAGGACAGCCTGAACACTGAAGCTTTCTTT
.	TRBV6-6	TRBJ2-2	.	CASSYSEVWELFF	TGTGCCAGCAGTTACTCCGAGGTTTGGGAGCTGTTTTTT
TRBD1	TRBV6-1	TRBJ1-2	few	CASAGTAFGGYTF	TGTGCCAGCGCTGGGACAGCGTTTGGTGGCTACACCTTC
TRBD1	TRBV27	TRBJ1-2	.	CASSLSQAGGGYTF	TGTGCCAGCAGTTTATCACAGGCAGGGGGAGGCTACACCTTC
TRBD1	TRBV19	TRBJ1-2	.	CASSPGTGGDGYTF	TGTGCCAGTAGTCCTGGGACAGGGGGCGATGGCTACACCTTC
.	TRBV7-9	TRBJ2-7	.	CASSLVSGLDEQYF	TGTGCCAGCAGCTTAGTTTCAGGGCTGGACGAGCAGTACTTC
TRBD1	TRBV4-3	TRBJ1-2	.	CASSQDPQGAFGYTF	TGCGCCAGCAGCCAAGATCCACAGGGGGCATTCGGCTACACCTTC
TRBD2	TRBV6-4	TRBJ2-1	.	CASSDSQGGAYNEQFF	TGTGCCAGCAGTGACTCCCAGGGAGGGGCCTACAATGAGCAGTTCTTC
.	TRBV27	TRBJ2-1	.	CASSLQGYNEQFF	TGTGCCAGCAGTTTGCAGGGCTACAATGAGCAGTTCTTC